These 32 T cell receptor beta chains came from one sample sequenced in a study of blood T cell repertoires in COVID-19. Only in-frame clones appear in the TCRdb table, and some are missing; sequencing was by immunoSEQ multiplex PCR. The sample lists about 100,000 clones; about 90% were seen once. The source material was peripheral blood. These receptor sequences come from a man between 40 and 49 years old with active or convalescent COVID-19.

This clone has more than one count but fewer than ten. The CDR3 bases are TGCGCCAGCAGCCAAGATCCCCAGTTACTAGCGGGGAGGGAGACCCAGTACTTC. Its protein product is CASSQDPQLLAGRETQYF. The V and J genes are TRBV4-1 and TRBJ2-5; 10 bases are a match to TRBD2. V trimming: 0 bases; J trimming: 5 bases; junction bases outside the gene matches: 12. Looked up from germline, CDR1 is MGHRA and CDR2 is YSYEKL. This CDR3 is built from 18 residues.

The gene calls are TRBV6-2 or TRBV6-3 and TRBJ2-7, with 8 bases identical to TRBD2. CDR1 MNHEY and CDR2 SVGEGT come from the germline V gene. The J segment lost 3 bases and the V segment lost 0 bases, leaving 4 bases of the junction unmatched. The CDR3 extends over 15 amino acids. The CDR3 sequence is CASSYSAGAGYEQYF. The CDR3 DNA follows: TGTGCCAGCAGTTACTCAGCGGGAGCGGGCTACGAGCAGTACTTC.

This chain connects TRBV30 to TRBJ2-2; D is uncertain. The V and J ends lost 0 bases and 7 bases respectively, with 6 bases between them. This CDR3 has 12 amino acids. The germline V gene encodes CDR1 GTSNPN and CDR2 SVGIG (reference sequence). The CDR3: CAWSVPSGELFF. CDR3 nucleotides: TGTGCCTGGAGTGTACCGAGCGGGGAGCTGTTTTTT.

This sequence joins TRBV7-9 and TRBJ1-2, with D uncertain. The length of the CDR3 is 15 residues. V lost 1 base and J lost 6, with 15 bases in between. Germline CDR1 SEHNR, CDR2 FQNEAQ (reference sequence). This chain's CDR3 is CASSLGGTKGDGYTF. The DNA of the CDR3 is TGTGCCAGCAGCTTAGGAGGCACCAAGGGAGATGGCTACACCTTC. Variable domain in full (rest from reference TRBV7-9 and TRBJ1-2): DTGVSQNPRHKITKRGQNVTFRCDPISEHNRLYWYRQTLGQGPEFLTYFQNEAQLEKSRLLSDRFSAERPKGSFSTLEIQRTEQGDSAMYLCASSLGGTKGDGYTFGSGTRLTVV.

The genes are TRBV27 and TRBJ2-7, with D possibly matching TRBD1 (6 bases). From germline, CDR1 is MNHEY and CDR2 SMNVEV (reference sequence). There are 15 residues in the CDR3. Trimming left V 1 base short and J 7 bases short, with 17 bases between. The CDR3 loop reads CASSLWGLGPQEQYF. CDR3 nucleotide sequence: TGTGCCAGCAGTTTATGGGGGCTCGGGCCCCAAGAGCAGTACTTC.

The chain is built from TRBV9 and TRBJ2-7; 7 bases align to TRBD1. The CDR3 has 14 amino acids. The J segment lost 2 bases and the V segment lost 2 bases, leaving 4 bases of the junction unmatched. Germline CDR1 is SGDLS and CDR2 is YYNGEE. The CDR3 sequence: CASSVTGAPYEQYF. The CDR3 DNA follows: TGTGCCAGCAGCGTCACAGGGGCCCCCTACGAGCAGTACTTC.

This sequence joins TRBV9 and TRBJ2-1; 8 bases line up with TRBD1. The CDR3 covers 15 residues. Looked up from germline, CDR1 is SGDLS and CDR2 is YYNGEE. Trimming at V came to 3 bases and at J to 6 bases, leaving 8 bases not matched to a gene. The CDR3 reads CASSETGGALNEQFF. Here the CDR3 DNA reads TGTGCCAGCAGCGAAACAGGGGGTGCCCTCAATGAGCAGTTCTTC.

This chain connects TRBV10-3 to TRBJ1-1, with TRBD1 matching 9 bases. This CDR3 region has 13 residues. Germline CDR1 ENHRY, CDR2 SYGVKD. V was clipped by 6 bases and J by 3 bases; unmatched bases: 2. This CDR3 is CAIRDRGYTEAFF. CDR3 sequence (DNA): TGTGCCATCAGGGACAGGGGATACACTGAAGCTTTCTTT.

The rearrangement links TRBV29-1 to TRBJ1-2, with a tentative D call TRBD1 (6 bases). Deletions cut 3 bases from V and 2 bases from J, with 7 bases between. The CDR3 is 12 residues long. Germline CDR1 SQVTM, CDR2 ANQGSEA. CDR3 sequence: CSVDQGNYGYTF. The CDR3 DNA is TGCAGCGTTGATCAGGGGAACTATGGCTACACCTTC.

CDR3 bases: TGTGCCAGCACTGGCGAGGGTGGTATGAGGGCTTTCTTT. Protein product: CASTGEGGMRAFF. V and J are TRBV28 and TRBJ1-1, with D unresolved. The V end lost 7 bases, the J end lost 11 bases, and 20 bases lay between the germline ends. CDR1 is MDHEN and CDR2 is SYDVKM in the germline V gene. There are 13 residues in the CDR3. Together with reference TRBV28 and TRBJ1-1, the CDR3 gives the full variable domain: DVKVTQSSRYLVKRTGEKVFLECVQDMDHENMFWYRQDPGLGLRLIYFSYDVKMKEKGDIPEGYSVSREKKERFSLILESASTNQTSMYLCASTGEGGMRAFFGQGTRLTVV.

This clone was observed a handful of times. The CDR3 loop is CASSLQGVDGYTF. The CDR3 nucleotides read TGTGCCAGCAGCCTCCAGGGGGTAGATGGCTACACCTTC. This chain uses TRBV7-8 with TRBJ1-2; 7 bases line up with TRBD1. This CDR3 is 13 amino acids long. The trim removed 5 bases at V and 6 bases at J, leaving 6 bases unmatched. Germline V gives CDR1 SGHVS, CDR2 FQNEAQ.

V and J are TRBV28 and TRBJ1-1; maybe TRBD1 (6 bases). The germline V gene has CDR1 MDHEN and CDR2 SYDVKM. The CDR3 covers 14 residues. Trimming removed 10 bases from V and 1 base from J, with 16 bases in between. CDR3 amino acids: CATKTGHPNTEAFF. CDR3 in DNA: TGTGCCACCAAGACGGGACACCCGAACACTGAAGCTTTCTTT.

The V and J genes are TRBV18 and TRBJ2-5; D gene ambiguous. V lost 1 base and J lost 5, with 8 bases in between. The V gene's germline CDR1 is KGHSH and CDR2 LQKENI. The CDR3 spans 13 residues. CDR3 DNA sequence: TGTGCCAGCTCACCACTTCCTGGCGAGACCCAGTACTTC. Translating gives CASSPLPGETQYF.

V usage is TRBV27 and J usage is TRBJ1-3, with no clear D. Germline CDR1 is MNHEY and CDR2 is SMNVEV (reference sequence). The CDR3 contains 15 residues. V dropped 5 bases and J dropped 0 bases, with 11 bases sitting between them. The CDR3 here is CASSPKMSSGNTIYF. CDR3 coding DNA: TGTGCCAGCAGTCCCAAGATGAGCTCTGGAAACACCATATATTTT.

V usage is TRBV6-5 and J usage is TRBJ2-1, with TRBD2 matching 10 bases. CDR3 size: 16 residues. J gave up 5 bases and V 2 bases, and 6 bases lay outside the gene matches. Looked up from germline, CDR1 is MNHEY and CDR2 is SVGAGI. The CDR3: CASSYPLAGVDNEQFF. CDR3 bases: TGTGCCAGCAGTTACCCCCTAGCGGGAGTTGACAATGAGCAGTTCTTC.

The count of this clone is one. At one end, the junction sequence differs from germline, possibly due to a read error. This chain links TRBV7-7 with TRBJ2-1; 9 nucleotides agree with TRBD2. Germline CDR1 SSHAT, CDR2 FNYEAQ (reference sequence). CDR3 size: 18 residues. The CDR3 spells CASSFSIPGTSGYNEQFF. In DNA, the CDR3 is TGTGCTAGCAGTTTCTCGATTCCCGGCACTAGCGGGTACAATGAGCAGTTCTTC.

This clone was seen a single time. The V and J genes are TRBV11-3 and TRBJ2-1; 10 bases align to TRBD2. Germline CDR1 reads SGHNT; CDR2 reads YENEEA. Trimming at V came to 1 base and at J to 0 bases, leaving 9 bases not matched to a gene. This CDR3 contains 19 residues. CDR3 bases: TGTGCCAGCAGCTTAGGTCTCCCGCTAGCGGGGGCCTCCTACAATGAGCAGTTCTTC. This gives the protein CASSLGLPLAGASYNEQFF.

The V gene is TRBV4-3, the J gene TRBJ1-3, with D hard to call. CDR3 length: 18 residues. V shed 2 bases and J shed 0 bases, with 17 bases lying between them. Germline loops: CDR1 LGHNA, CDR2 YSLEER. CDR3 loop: CASSQLPTGSYSGNTIYF. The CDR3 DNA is TGCGCCAGCAGCCAACTTCCCACCGGGAGCTACTCTGGAAACACCATATATTTT.

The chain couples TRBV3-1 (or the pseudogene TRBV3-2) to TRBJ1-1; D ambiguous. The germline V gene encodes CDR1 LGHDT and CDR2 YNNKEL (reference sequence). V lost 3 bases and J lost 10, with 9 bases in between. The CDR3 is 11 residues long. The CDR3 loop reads CASSQGLGAFF. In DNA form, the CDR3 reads TGTGCCAGCAGCCAGGGCCTTGGAGCTTTCTTT.

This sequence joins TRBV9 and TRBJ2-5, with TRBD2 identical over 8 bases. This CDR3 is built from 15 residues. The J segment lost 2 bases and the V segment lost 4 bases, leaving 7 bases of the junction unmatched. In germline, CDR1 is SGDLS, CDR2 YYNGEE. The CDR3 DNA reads TGTGCCAGCAGCCCGCCGGGAGGGACGCAAGAGACCCAGTACTTC. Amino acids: CASSPPGGTQETQYF.

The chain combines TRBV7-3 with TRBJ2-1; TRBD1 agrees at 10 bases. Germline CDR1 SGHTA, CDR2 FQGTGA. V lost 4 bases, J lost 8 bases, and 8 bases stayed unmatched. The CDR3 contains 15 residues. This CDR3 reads CASSSRTGGFDEQFF. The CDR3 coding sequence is TGTGCCAGCAGCTCCCGGACAGGGGGTTTCGATGAGCAGTTCTTC.

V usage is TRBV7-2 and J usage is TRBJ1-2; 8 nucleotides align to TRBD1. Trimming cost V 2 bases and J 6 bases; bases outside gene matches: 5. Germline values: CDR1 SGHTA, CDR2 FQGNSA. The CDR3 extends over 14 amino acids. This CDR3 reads CASSLWQGADGYTF. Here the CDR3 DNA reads TGTGCCAGCAGCTTATGGCAGGGGGCCGATGGCTACACCTTC.

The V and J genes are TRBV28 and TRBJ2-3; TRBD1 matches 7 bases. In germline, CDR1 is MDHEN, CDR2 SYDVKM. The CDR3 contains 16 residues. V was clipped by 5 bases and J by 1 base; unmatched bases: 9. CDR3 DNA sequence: TGTGCCAGCAGTGGGGCTACAGGGGTGGGCACAGATACGCAGTATTTT. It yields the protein CASSGATGVGTDTQYF.

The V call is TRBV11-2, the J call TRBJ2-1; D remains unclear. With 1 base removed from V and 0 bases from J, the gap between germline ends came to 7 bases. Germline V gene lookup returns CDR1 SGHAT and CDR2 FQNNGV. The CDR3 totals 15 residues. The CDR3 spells CASSLVQLSYNEQFF. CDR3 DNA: TGTGCCAGCAGCTTAGTACAGCTCTCCTACAATGAGCAGTTCTTC. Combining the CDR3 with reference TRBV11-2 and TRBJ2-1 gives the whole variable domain EAGVAQSPRYKIIEKRQSVAFWCNPISGHATLYWYQQILGQGPKLLIQFQNNGVVDDSQLPKDRFSAERLKGVDSTLKIQPAKLEDSAVYLCASSLVQLSYNEQFFGPGTRLTVL.

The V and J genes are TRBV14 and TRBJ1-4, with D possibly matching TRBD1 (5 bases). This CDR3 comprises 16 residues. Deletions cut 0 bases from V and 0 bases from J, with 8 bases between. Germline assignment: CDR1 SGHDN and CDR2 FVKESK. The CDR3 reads CASSQERGTTNEKLFF. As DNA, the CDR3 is TGTGCCAGCAGCCAAGAAAGGGGAACAACTAATGAAAAACTGTTTTTT.

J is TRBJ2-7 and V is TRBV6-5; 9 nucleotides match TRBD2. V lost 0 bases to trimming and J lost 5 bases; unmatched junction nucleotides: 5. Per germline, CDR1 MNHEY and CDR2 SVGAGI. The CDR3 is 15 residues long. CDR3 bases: TGTGCCAGCAGTTACTCTCTAGCGGGATCCGACGAGCAGTACTTC. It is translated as CASSYSLAGSDEQYF.

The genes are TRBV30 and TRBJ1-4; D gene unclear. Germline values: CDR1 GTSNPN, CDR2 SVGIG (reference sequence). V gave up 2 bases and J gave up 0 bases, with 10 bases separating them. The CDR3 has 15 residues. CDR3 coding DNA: TGTGCCTGGAGTAGACGGGTTGCAACTAATGAAAAACTGTTTTTT. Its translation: CAWSRRVATNEKLFF. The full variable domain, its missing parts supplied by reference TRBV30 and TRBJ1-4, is SQTIHQWPATLVQPVGSPLSLECTVEGTSNPNLYWYRQAAGRGLQLLFYSVGIGQISSEVPQNLSASRPQDRQFILSSKKLLLSDSGFYLCAWSRRVATNEKLFFGSGTQLSVL.

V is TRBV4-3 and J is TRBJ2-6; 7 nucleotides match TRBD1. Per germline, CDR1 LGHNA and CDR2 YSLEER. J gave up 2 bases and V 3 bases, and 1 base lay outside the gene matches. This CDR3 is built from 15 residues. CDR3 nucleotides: TGCGCCAGCAGCCAGGGACAGCCTGGGGCCAACGTCCTGACTTTC. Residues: CASSQGQPGANVLTF.

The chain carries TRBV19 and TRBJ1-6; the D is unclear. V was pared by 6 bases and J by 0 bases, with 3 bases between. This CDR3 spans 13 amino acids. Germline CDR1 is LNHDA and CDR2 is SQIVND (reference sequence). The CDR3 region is CASRSSYNSPLHF. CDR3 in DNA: TGTGCCAGTAGGAGCTCCTATAATTCACCCCTCCACTTT.

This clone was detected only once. CDR3 region: CASSSMPTGFVSQAFF. The CDR3, as DNA: TGTGCCAGCAGCTCCATGCCGACAGGGTTTGTCTCCCAAGCTTTCTTT. The rearrangement uses TRBV5-8 and TRBJ1-1; 7 bases map to TRBD1. J was trimmed by 9 bases and V by 3 bases; bases with no gene match: 17. CDR3 length: 16 amino acids. Germline CDR1 and CDR2: SGHTS and YDEGEE.

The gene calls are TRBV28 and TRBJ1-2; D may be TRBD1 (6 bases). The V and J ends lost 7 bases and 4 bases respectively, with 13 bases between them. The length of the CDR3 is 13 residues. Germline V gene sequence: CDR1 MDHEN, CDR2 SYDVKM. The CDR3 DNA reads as TGTGCCAGCACTGGCGGGGGGGCCTATGGCTACACCTTC. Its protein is CASTGGGAYGYTF.

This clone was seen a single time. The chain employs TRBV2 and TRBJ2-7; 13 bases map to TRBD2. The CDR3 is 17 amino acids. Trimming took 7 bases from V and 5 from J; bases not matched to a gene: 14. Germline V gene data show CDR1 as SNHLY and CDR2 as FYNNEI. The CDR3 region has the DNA TGTGCCAGCATTCCGGGACTAGCGGGACAAGAACCCCACGAGCAGTACTTC. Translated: CASIPGLAGQEPHEQYF. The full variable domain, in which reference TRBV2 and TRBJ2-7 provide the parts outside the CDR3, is EPEVTQTPSHQVTQMGQEVILRCVPISNHLYFYWYRQILGQKVEFLVSFYNNEISEKSEIFDDQFSVERPDGSNFTLKIRSTKLEDSAMYFCASIPGLAGQEPHEQYFGPGTRLTVT.